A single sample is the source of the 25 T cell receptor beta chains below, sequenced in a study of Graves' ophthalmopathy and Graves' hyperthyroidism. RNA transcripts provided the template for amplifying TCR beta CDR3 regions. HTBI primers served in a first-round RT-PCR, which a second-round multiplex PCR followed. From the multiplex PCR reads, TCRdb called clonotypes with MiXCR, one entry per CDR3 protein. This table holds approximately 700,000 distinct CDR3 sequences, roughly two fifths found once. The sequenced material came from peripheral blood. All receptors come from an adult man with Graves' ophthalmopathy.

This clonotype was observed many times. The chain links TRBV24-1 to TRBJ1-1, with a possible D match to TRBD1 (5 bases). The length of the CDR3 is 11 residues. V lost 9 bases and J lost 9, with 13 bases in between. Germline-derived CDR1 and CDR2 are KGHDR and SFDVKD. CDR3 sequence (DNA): TGTGCCACCGAATTGGGGGAACAAGCTTTCTTT. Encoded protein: CATELGEQAFF.

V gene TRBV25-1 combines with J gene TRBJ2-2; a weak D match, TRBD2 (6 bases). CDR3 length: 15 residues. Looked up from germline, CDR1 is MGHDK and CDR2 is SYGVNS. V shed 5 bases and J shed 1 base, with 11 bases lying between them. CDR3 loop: CASSRGGVNTGELFF. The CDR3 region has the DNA TGTGCCAGCAGTCGGGGCGGGGTGAACACCGGGGAGCTGTTTTTT.

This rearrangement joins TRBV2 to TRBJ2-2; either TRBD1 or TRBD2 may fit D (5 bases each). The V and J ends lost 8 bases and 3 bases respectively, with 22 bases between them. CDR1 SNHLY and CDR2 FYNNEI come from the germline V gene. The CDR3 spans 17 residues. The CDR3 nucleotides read TGTGCCAGCCGCACCCTACCCCGGGACGAGCACACCGGGGAGCTGTTTTTT. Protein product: CASRTLPRDEHTGELFF.

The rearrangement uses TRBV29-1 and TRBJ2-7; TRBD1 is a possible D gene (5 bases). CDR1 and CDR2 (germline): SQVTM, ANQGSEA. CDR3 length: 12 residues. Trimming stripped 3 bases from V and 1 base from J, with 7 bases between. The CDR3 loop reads CSVDTGSYEQYF. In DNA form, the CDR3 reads TGCAGCGTTGATACAGGTTCCTACGAGCAGTACTTC.

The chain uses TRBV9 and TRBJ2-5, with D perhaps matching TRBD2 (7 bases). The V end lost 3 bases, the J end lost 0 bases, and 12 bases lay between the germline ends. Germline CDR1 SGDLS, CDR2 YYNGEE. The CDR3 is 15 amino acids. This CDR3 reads CASSGGGQYQETQYF. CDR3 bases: TGTGCCAGCAGCGGGGGGGGGCAGTACCAAGAGACCCAGTACTTC.

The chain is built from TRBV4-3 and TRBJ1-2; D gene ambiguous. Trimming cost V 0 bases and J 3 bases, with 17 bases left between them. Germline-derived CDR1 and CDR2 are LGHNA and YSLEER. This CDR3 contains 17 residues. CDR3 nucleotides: TGCGCCAGCAGCCAAGAGTCGGGCAGATCAGCCCACTATGGCTACACCTTC. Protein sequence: CASSQESGRSAHYGYTF.

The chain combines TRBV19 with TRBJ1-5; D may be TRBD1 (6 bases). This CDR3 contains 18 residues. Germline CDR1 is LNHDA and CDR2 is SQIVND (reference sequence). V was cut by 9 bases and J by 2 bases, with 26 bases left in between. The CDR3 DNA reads TGTGCCAGCCCTCCGGTCCGGGACATTAGAGGTGGCAATCAGCCCCAGCATTTT. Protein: CASPPVRDIRGGNQPQHF.

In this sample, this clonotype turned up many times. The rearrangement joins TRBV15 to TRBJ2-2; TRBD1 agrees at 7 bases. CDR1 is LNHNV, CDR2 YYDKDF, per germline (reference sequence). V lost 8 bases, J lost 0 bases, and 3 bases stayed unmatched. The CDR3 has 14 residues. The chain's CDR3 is CATRQGSNTGELFF. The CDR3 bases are TGTGCCACCCGACAGGGTTCGAACACCGGGGAGCTGTTTTTT. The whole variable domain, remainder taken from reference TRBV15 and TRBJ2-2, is DAMVIQNPRYQVTQFGKPVTLSCSQTLNHNVMYWYQQKSSQAPKLLFHYYDKDFNNEADTPDNFQSRRPNTSFCFLDIRSPGLGDTAMYLCATRQGSNTGELFFGEGSRLTVL.

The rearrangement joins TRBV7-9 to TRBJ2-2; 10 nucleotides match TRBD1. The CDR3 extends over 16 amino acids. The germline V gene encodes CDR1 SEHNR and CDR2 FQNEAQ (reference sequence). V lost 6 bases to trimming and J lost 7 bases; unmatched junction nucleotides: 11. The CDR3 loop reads CASSYPRTGGIGELFF. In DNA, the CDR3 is TGTGCCAGCAGTTACCCCCGGACAGGGGGAATCGGGGAGCTGTTTTTT.

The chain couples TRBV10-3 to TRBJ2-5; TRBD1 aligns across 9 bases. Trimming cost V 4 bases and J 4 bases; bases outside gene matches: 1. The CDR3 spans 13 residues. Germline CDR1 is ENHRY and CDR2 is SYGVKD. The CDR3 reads CAISADRGETQYF. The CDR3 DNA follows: TGTGCCATCAGTGCGGACAGGGGAGAGACCCAGTACTTC.

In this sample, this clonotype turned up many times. CDR3 nucleotide sequence: TGTGCCAGCACCCTCGACAGGGTGAACACTGAAGCTTTCTTT. Protein: CASTLDRVNTEAFF. V usage is TRBV2 and J usage is TRBJ1-1; 7 bases agree with TRBD1. The CDR3 sequence is 14 residues long. The V gene end was trimmed by 7 bases and the J gene end by 0 bases; junction bases not matched to a gene: 5. Germline CDR1 reads SNHLY; CDR2 reads FYNNEI. The whole variable domain, remainder taken from reference TRBV2 and TRBJ1-1, is EPEVTQTPSHQVTQMGQEVILRCVPISNHLYFYWYRQILGQKVEFLVSFYNNEISEKSEIFDDQFSVERPDGSNFTLKIRSTKLEDSAMYFCASTLDRVNTEAFFGQGTRLTVV.

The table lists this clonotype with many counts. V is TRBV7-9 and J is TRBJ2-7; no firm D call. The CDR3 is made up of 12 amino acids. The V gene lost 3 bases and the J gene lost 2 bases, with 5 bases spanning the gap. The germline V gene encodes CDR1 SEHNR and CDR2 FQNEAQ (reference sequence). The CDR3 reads CASSLPTYEQYF. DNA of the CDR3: TGTGCCAGCAGCTTGCCTACCTACGAGCAGTACTTC.

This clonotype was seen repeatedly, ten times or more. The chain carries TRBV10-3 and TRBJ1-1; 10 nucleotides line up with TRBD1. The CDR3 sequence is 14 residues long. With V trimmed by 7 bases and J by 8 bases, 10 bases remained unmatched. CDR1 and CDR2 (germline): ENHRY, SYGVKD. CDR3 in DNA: TGTGCCATCACTTTGGGACAGGGGACGAGGGAAGCTTTCTTT. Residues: CAITLGQGTREAFF.

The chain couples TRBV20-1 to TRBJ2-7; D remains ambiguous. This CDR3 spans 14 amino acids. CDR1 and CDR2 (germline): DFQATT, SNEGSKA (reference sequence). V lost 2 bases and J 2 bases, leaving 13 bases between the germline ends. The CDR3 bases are TGCAGTGCTAGACAAACCGGCGGACCCTACGAGCAGTACTTC. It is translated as CSARQTGGPYEQYF.

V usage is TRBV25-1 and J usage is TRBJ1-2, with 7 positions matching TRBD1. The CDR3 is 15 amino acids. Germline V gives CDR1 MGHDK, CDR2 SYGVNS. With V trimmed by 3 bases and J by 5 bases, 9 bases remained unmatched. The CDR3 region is CASSDFRQGEYGYTF. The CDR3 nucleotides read TGTGCCAGCAGTGACTTTCGGCAGGGGGAGTATGGCTACACCTTC.

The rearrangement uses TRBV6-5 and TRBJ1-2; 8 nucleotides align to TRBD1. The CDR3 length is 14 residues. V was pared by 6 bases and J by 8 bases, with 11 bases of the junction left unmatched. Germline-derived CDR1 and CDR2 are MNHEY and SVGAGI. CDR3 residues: CASRPTGEHRGYTF. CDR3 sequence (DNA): TGTGCCAGCAGACCGACAGGGGAACATCGGGGCTACACCTTC.

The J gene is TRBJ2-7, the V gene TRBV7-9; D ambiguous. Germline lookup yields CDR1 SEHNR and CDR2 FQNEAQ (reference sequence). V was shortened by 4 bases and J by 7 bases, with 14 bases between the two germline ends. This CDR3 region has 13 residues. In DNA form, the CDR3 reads TGTGCCAGCAGCTCACCGGGTTCGCGGGAGCAGTACTTC. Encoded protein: CASSSPGSREQYF. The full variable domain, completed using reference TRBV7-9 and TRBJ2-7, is DTGVSQNPRHKITKRGQNVTFRCDPISEHNRLYWYRQTLGQGPEFLTYFQNEAQLEKSRLLSDRFSAERPKGSFSTLEIQRTEQGDSAMYLCASSSPGSREQYFGPGTRLTVT.

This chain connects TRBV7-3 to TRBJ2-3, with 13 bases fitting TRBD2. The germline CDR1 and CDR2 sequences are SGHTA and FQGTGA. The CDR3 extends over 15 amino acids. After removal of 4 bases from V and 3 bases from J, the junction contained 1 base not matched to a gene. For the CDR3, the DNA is TGTGCCAGCAGCTCGACTAGCGGGGGGACAGATACGCAGTATTTT. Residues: CASSSTSGGTDTQYF. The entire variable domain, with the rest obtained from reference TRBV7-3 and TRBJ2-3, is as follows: GAGVSQTPSNKVTEKGKYVELRCDPISGHTALYWYRQSLGQGPEFLIYFQGTGAADDSGLPNDRFFAVRPEGSVSTLKIQRTERGDSAVYLCASSSTSGGTDTQYFGPGTRLTVL.

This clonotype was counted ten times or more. The CDR3 bases are TGTGCCATCAGTGACGGGACAGGGGGCTCTAATGAAAAACTGTTTTTT. Its translation is CAISDGTGGSNEKLFF. The rearrangement uses TRBV10-3 and TRBJ1-4; 12 nucleotides agree with TRBD1. Germline CDR1 is ENHRY and CDR2 is SYGVKD. V gave up 3 bases and J gave up 3 bases; unmatched junction bases: 2. The CDR3 runs 16 residues.

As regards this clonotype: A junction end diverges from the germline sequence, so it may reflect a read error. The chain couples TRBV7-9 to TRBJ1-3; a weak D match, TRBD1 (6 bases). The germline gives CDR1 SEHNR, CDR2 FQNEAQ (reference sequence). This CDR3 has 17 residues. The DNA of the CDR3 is TGCGCCAGCAGCCAAGATCTGCAGGGGTCGGCTGGAAACACCATATATTTT. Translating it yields CASSQDLQGSAGNTIYF.

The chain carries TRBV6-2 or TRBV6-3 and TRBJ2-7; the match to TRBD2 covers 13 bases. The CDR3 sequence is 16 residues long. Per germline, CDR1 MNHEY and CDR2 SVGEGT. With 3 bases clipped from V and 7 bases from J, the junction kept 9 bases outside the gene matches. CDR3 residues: CASSYGTSGITGEQYF. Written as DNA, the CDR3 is TGTGCCAGCAGTTATGGGACTAGCGGGATAACGGGGGAGCAGTACTTC.

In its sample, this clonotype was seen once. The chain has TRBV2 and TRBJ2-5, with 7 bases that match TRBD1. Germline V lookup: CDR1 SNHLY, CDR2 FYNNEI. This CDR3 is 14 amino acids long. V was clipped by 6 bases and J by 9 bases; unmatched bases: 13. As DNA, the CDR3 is TGTGCCAGCAGCGCCGGACAGGTCGGTCAGCCCCAGTACTTC. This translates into CASSAGQVGQPQYF.

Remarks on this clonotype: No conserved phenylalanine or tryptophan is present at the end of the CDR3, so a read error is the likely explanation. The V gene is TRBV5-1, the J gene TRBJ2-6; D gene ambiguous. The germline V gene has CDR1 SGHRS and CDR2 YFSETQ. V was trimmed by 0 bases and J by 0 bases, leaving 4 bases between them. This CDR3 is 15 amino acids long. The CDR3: CASSLDNSGANVLTS. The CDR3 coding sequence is TGCGCCAGCAGCTTGGACAACTCTGGGGCCAACGTCCTGACTTCC.

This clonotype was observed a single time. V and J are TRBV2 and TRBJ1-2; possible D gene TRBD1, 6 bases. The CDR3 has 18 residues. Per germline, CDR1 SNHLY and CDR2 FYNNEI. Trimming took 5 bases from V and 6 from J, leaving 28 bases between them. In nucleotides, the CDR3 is TGTGCCAGCAGTTACTCACCCGCCCGGGGGCCGCTACCTCATGGCTACACCTTC. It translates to CASSYSPARGPLPHGYTF.

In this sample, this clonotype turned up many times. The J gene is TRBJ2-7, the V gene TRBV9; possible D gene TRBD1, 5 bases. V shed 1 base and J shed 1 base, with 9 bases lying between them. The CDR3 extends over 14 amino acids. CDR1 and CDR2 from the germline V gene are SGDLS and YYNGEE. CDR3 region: CASSVYSGSYEQYF. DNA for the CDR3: TGTGCCAGCAGCGTATACTCAGGGTCCTACGAGCAGTACTTC. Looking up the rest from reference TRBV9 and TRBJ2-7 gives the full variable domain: DSGVTQTPKHLITATGQRVTLRCSPRSGDLSVYWYQQSLDQGLQFLIQYYNGEERAKGNILERFSAQQFPDLHSELNLSSLELGDSALYFCASSVYSGSYEQYFGPGTRLTVT.